This entry lists 19 T cell receptor beta chains sequenced from one sample in a study of shared clonotypes between healthy human individuals. Method: immunoSEQ multiplex PCR; TCRdb's copy keeps in-frame clones and lacks some. This repertoire shows approximately 640,000 clones, more than 70% found once; its top ten account for less than 2%. The sample consisted of memory CD4+ T cells sorted from blood. Subset here: CD45RA-negative fraction. The source of these receptors is a woman in her 30s in good health.

The V gene is TRBV27, the J gene TRBJ2-3, with D unclear. The V gene's germline CDR1 is MNHEY and CDR2 SMNVEV (reference sequence). This CDR3 has 14 residues. V shed 4 bases and J shed 6 bases, with 14 bases lying between them. CDR3 sequence (DNA): TGTGCCAGCAGTTCTCTGTTGCTCGGGGATACGCAGTATTTT. It is translated as CASSSLLLGDTQYF.

The V and J genes are TRBV5-4 and TRBJ2-3; 10 nucleotides align to TRBD1. Trimming removed 4 bases from V and 6 bases from J; junction bases left unmatched: 8. Germline lookup yields CDR1 SGHNT and CDR2 YYREEE (reference sequence). The CDR3 contains 15 residues. The CDR3 region is CASSERQGAGDTQYF. The CDR3 nucleotides are TGTGCCAGCAGCGAACGACAGGGGGCTGGGGATACGCAGTATTTT.

The V gene is TRBV2, the J gene TRBJ1-4; D gene ambiguous. The V end was cut by 6 bases, the J end by 3 bases, with 8 bases between. Germline loops: CDR1 SNHLY, CDR2 FYNNEI. The CDR3 covers 13 residues. The CDR3 here is CASSLAANEKLFF. As DNA, the CDR3 is TGTGCCAGCAGCTTAGCAGCTAATGAAAAACTGTTTTTT.

Only one count was recorded for this clone. CDR3 amino acids: CASSGLSGSSYEQYF. The CDR3 DNA reads TGTGCCAGCAGCGGGTTAAGCGGAAGCTCCTACGAGCAGTACTTC. The chain recombines TRBV6-5 with TRBJ2-7, with D possibly TRBD2 on 5 matching bases. The CDR3 extends over 15 amino acids. V lost 6 bases and J 0 bases, leaving 15 bases between the germline ends. Germline V gene sequence: CDR1 MNHEY, CDR2 SVGAGI.

The chain uses TRBV11-3 and TRBJ2-2, with a possible D match to TRBD1 (6 bases). The CDR3 totals 15 residues. Germline V gene data show CDR1 as SGHNT and CDR2 as YENEEA. V gave up 6 bases and J gave up 5 bases, with 16 bases separating them. CDR3 nucleotide sequence: TGTGCCAGCAGTCTCGCTGGCCAGGGGACCGGGGAGCTGTTTTTT. Protein: CASSLAGQGTGELFF.

V gene TRBV6-1 combines with J gene TRBJ1-4; TRBD1 agrees at 7 bases. The CDR3 sequence is 15 residues long. V shed 3 bases, J shed 5 bases, and the junction held 6 bases outside the gene matches. CDR1 MNHNS and CDR2 SASEGT come from the germline V gene. CDR3 protein: CASSDGGRGNEKLFF. The CDR3 bases are TGTGCCAGCAGTGACGGTGGCAGGGGGAATGAAAAACTGTTTTTT.

This clone came up once. The V call is TRBV4-2, the J call TRBJ2-3, with 10 bases aligning to TRBD2. The CDR3 extends over 16 amino acids. The V segment lost 2 bases and the J segment 3 bases; nucleotides outside the gene matches: 5. Per germline, CDR1 LGHNA and CDR2 YNFKEQ. CDR3 sequence: CASSQHTSGTTDTQYF. As DNA, the CDR3 is TGTGCCAGCAGCCAACATACTAGCGGGACGACAGATACGCAGTATTTT.

This chain joins TRBV5-4 and TRBJ1-2, with D unresolved. Trimming left V 2 bases short and J 4 bases short, with 6 bases between. Looked up from germline, CDR1 is SGHNT and CDR2 is YYREEE (reference sequence). The CDR3 is 12 residues long. The CDR3 sequence is CASSLTVYGYTF. The CDR3 coding sequence is TGTGCCAGCAGCTTAACGGTCTATGGCTACACCTTC.

The V call is TRBV11-1, the J call TRBJ2-1; 8 bases map to TRBD2. CDR1 and CDR2 from the germline V gene are SGHAT and FQDESV (reference sequence). Germline trimming cut 5 bases from V and 16 bases from J; bases unmatched to any gene: 13. This CDR3 spans 13 amino acids. The CDR3 nucleotides are TGTGCCAGCAGCCCAGACGGAGTAGCGGGATCATTCTTC. The encoded protein is CASSPDGVAGSFF.

The rearrangement links TRBV30 to TRBJ2-1; no reliable D call. V lost 3 bases and J lost 5, with 5 bases in between. This CDR3 region has 11 residues. CDR1 is GTSNPN, CDR2 SVGIG, per germline (reference sequence). The CDR3 sequence is CAWRMNNEQFF. In nucleotides, the CDR3 is TGTGCCTGGAGAATGAACAATGAGCAGTTCTTC.

The chain joins TRBV18 to TRBJ2-5; D is ambiguous. The CDR3 sequence is 14 residues long. Germline loops: CDR1 KGHSH, CDR2 LQKENI. V lost 0 bases and J lost 6, with 11 bases in between. DNA of the CDR3: TGTGCCAGCTCACCACCAGGTAGAGAAAAGACCCAGTACTTC. It translates to CASSPPGREKTQYF.

This chain connects TRBV14 to TRBJ1-3; TRBD1 matches 8 bases. Trimming at V came to 3 bases and at J to 4 bases, leaving 5 bases not matched to a gene. The CDR3 length is 15 residues. Germline V CDR1 and CDR2: SGHDN, FVKESK. The CDR3 DNA follows: TGTGCCAGCAGCCAGCTACAGGGGGGAGGAAACACCATATATTTT. Encoded protein: CASSQLQGGGNTIYF.

V is TRBV18 and J is TRBJ1-5; the D is unclear. The V gene's germline CDR1 is KGHSH and CDR2 LQKENI. The CDR3 is made up of 14 amino acids. V was pared by 2 bases and J by 4 bases, with 9 bases between. The CDR3 bases are TGTGCCAGCTCACCATCCAGGACTAATCAGCCCCAGCATTTT. Protein product: CASSPSRTNQPQHF.

Only a few counts were recorded for this clone. The chain is built from TRBV5-1 and TRBJ1-1, with TRBD1 identical over 9 bases. Germline V CDR1 and CDR2: SGHRS, YFSETQ. The junction had 6 bases not matched to a gene; V was cut back by 1 base and J by 5 bases. The CDR3 totals 15 residues. The DNA for the CDR3 is TGCGCCAGCAGCTTGTTACGGACAGGGGTTACTGAAGCTTTCTTT. Translation: CASSLLRTGVTEAFF.

The chain combines TRBV15 with TRBJ2-3; D gene unclear. The CDR3 runs to 20 residues. Trimming took off 0 bases at V and 0 bases at J, with 22 bases between the two ends. CDR1 and CDR2 (germline): LNHNV, YYDKDF (reference sequence). CDR3 sequence reads: CATSRDKPFGSVTSTDTQYF. The CDR3 bases are TGTGCCACCAGCAGAGATAAGCCGTTCGGAAGCGTAACTAGCACAGATACGCAGTATTTT.

The rearrangement links TRBV19 to TRBJ1-1; 9 bases are shared with TRBD1. There are 16 residues in the CDR3. J gave up 3 bases and V 5 bases, and 10 bases lay outside the gene matches. Germline V gene data show CDR1 as LNHDA and CDR2 as SQIVND (reference sequence). CDR3 DNA sequence: TGTGCCAGTAGTCCGATATCCGGGACAGGGCACACTGAAGCTTTCTTT. Encoded protein: CASSPISGTGHTEAFF.

In this sample, this clone turned up a few times. J is TRBJ2-1 and V is TRBV18, with 8 bases fitting TRBD2. After removal of 4 bases from V and 8 bases from J, the junction contained 10 bases not matched to a gene. Germline V gene sequence: CDR1 KGHSH, CDR2 LQKENI. The CDR3 sequence is 15 residues long. In DNA form, the CDR3 reads TGTGCCAGCTCACTTGGCTTAGCGGGAATGGATGAGCAGTTCTTC. Amino acids: CASSLGLAGMDEQFF.

This chain connects TRBV4-1 to TRBJ1-3; the D is unclear. Germline V gives CDR1 MGHRA, CDR2 YSYEKL. The V gene lost 2 bases and the J gene lost 0 bases, with 11 bases spanning the gap. The CDR3 spans 16 residues. This chain's CDR3 is CASSQPVRRSGNTIYF. The CDR3, as DNA: TGCGCCAGCAGCCAACCGGTCCGCCGCTCTGGAAACACCATATATTTT.

With respect to this clone: Other DNA sequences from this sample encode an identical CDR3 as well. The genes are TRBV19 and TRBJ1-5; TRBD1 matches at 7 bases. CDR3 length: 13 amino acids. V shed 6 bases and J 5 bases; nucleotides not matched to a gene: 4. Germline assignment: CDR1 LNHDA and CDR2 SQIVND (reference sequence). The CDR3 sequence is CASSGTEDQPQHF. CDR3 DNA sequence: TGTGCCAGTAGCGGGACAGAGGATCAGCCCCAGCATTTT.